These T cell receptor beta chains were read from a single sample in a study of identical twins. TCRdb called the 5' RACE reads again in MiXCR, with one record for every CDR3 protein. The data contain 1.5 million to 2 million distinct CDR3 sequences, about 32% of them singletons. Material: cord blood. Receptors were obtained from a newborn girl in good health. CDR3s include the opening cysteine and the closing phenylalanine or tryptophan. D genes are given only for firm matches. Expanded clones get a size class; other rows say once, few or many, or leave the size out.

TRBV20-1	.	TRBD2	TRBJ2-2	TGCAGTGCTAGAGATCGTAGGTCTAGCGGAGCCACCGGGGAGCTGTTTTTT	CSARDRRSSGATGELFF
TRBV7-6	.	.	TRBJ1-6	TGTGCCAGCAGCTTAGCGGTGGCAGGAGGTAATTCACCCCTCCACTTT	CASSLAVAGGNSPLHF
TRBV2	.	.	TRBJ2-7	TGTGCCAGCAGCGGTTCGGATCGACCGTACGAGCAGTACTTC	CASSGSDRPYEQYF
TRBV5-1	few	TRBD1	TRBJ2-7	TGCGCCAGCGGACAGGTTTTCTCCTACGAGCAGTACTTC	CASGQVFSYEQYF
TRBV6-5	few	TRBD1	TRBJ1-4	TGTGCCAGCAGCGTGGACAGGCTCGCAACTAATGAAAAACTGTTTTTT	CASSVDRLATNEKLFF
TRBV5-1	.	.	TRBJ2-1	TGCGCCAGCAGCTTGGATGGGGCTAGCCGCAATGAGCAGTTCTTC	CASSLDGASRNEQFF
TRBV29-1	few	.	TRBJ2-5	TGCAGCGTTGGGAGGCTAAAATCGTACCAAGAGACCCAGTACTTC	CSVGRLKSYQETQYF
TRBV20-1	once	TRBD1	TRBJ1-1	TGCAGTGCTGGGCCCGGGACAGGGGATTGGGTAGCTTTCTTT	CSAGPGTGDWVAFF
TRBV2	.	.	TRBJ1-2	TGTGCCAGCATACCACAGACGCGTTATGGCTACACCTTC	CASIPQTRYGYTF
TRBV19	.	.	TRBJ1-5	TGTGCCAGTAGTATGGGATACAGGGCTGGTCAGCCCCAGCATTTT	CASSMGYRAGQPQHF
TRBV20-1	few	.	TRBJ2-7	TGCAGTGCTCATCCCCAGGGCAGGGCCTACGAGCAGTACTTC	CSAHPQGRAYEQYF
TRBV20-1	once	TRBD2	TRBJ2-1	TGCAGTGCTAGGGCCTCGGGACTAGCGGGAGTTGGGGATGTCGGGCAGTTCTTC	CSARASGLAGVGDVGQFF
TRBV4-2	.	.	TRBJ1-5	TGTGCCAGCAGCCAAGAAGACCAGAGGCATAGCAATCAGCCCCAGCATTTT	CASSQEDQRHSNQPQHF
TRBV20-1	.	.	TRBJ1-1	TGCAGTGCTAGAGGGGAGTCCATGAACACTGAAGCTTTCTTT	CSARGESMNTEAFF
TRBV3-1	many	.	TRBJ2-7	TGTGCCAGCAGCCAAGAGAGTAGAAGCTCCTACGAGCAGTACTTC	CASSQESRSSYEQYF
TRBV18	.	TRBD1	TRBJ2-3	TGTGCCAGCTCACAAAACACAGGGGGCGCGGGGACAGATACGCAGTATTTT	CASSQNTGGAGTDTQYF
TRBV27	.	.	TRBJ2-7	TGTGCCAGCAGCTGGCAGGGTTTGGGCGAGCAGTACTTC	CASSWQGLGEQYF
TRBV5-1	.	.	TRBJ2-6	TGCGCCAGCAGCTTGCTCTGGACTGACTCTGGGGCCAACGTCCTGACTTTC	CASSLLWTDSGANVLTF
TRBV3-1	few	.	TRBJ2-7	TGTGCCAGCAGCCAAGATAGACACCTCTACGAGCAGTACTTC	CASSQDRHLYEQYF
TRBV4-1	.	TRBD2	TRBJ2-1	TGCGCCAGCAGTAAGAGGGGGACTAGCGCTCAACTTAACAATGAGCAGTTCTTC	CASSKRGTSAQLNNEQFF
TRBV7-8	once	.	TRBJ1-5	TGTGCCAGCAGCACCTCGAGACAGGTTTTCAATCAGCCCCAGCATTTT	CASSTSRQVFNQPQHF
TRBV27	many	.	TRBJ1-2	TGTGCCAGCAGTAAGGCGCCCATGCACTATGGCTACACCTTC	CASSKAPMHYGYTF
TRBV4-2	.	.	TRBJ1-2	TGTGCCAGCAGCCAACCAATGGACCGGTATGGGGGCTACACCTTC	CASSQPMDRYGGYTF
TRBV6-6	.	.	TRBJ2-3	TGTGCCAGCAGTTACCAGGGGTTCGATACGCAGTATTTT	CASSYQGFDTQYF
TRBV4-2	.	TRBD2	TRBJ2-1	TGTGCCAGCAGCCAGGGACCGGGACTAGCGGGAGGTACATCCTACAATGAGCAGTTCTTC	CASSQGPGLAGGTSYNEQFF
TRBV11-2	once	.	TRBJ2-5	TGTACAGGGTTTGAGACCCAGTACTTC	CTGFETQYF
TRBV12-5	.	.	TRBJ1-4	TGTGCTAGTGGTTTGGTATTAAGTGGCGCAGGTGAAAAACTGTTTTTT	CASGLVLSGAGEKLFF
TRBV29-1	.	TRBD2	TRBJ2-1	TGCAGCGTTGAACTAGCGGGCCTCAATGAGCAGTTCTTC	CSVELAGLNEQFF
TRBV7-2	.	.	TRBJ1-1	TGTGCCAGCAGCTTAGCCGGGACCCTCAAAGCTTTCTTT	CASSLAGTLKAFF
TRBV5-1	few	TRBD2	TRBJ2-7	TGCGCCAGCAGCCCCCCTAAGGTAGCGGGGGACAATGAGCAGTACTTC	CASSPPKVAGDNEQYF
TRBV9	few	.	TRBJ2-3	TGTGCCAGCAGCGTAGTGGAGGCCCGCACAGATACGCAGTATTTT	CASSVVEARTDTQYF
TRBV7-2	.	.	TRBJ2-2	TGTGCCAGCAACTTAAGACTCCGCACCGGGGAGCTGTTTTTT	CASNLRLRTGELFF
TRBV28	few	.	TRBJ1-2	TGTGCCAGCAGTTTTGTCCCCCGGGTTCTAGGGGGCTACACCTTC	CASSFVPRVLGGYTF
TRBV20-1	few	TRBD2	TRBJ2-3	TGCAGTGCTAGAGATCAAACTAGCGGGAGCCCAGATACGCAGTATTTT	CSARDQTSGSPDTQYF
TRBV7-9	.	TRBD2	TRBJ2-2	TGTGCCAGCAGCTTAGTTCTTTCCGGGGGGGCGAACACCGGGGAGCTGTTTTTT	CASSLVLSGGANTGELFF
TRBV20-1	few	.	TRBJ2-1	TGCAGTGCTAGGGGGGTTGGACAAAAATATTACAATGAGCAGTTCTTC	CSARGVGQKYYNEQFF
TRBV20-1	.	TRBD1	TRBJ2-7	TGCAGTGTCCCGGGACAGGGGGCATCCTACGAGCAGTACTTC	CSVPGQGASYEQYF
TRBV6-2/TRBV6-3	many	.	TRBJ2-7	TGTGCCAGCAGCAAGTTCTCCTACGAGCAGTACTTC	CASSKFSYEQYF
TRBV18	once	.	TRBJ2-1	TGTGCCAGCTCACTGATAGGCGATAGGGATGAGCAGTTCTTC	CASSLIGDRDEQFF
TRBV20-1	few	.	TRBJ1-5	TGCAGTGCTAGAGATAGGGGCGAGGTTCAGCCCCAGCATTTT	CSARDRGEVQPQHF
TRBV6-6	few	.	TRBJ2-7	TGTGCCAGCAGTTACCCGACCAAGACAGGGAGGACCTACGAGCAGTACTTC	CASSYPTKTGRTYEQYF
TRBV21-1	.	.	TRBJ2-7	TGTGCCAGCAGCAAAGAAGGGCTCGAGACAGGGGACTACGAGCAGTACTTC	CASSKEGLETGDYEQYF
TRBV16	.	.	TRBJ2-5	TGTGCCAGCAGCCACCTTTGGCTAGCAGATCAAGAGACCCAGTACTTC	CASSHLWLADQETQYF
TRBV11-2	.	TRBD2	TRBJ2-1	TGTGCCAGCAGCTTCCGGACTAGGTCTAGCGGGGGGGATAATGAGCAGTTCTTC	CASSFRTRSSGGDNEQFF
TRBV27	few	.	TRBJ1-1	TGTGCCAGACAACCAGACAGACACACTGAAGCTTTCTTT	CARQPDRHTEAFF
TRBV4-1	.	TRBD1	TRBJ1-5	TGCGCCAGCAGCCGACAGGGACAGACCAATCAGCCCCAGCATTTT	CASSRQGQTNQPQHF
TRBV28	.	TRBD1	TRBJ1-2	TGTGCCAGCAGTGGGTACAACAGGGGGCAAGACTATGGCTACACCTTC	CASSGYNRGQDYGYTF
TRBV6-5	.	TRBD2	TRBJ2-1	TGTGCCAGCAGTTGGCTAGCGGATCCGGTCAATGAGCAGTTCTTC	CASSWLADPVNEQFF
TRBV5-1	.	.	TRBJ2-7	TGCGCCAGCAGCTTGGGCGCCCGCCCAGGTGAGCAGTACTTC	CASSLGARPGEQYF
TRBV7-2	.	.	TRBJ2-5	TGTGCCAGCAGCTTACAGGGTAGACAAGAGACCCAGTACTTC	CASSLQGRQETQYF
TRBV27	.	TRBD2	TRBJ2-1	TGTGCCAGCAGTCCCGCCATCGGACTAGCCTTCTACAATGAGCAGTTCTTC	CASSPAIGLAFYNEQFF
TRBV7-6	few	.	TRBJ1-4	TGTGCCAGCAGCCTTGGGTTTGGGAATGAAAAACTGTTTTTT	CASSLGFGNEKLFF
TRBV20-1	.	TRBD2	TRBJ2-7	TGCAGTGCTAGAGATGGTCTAGCGGGCGTCTACGAGCAGTACTTC	CSARDGLAGVYEQYF
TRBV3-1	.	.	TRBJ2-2	TGTGCCAGCAGCCAGGTTTGGAGGGCTAGCGCCACCGGGGAGCTGTTTTTT	CASSQVWRASATGELFF
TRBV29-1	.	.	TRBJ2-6	TGCAGCGCCCAGGAGGGGTCTGGGGCCAACGTCCTGACTTTC	CSAQEGSGANVLTF
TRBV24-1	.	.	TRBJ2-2	TGTGCCACCAGTGATACCCGGCCGGACCGCGTCCAGCTGTTTTTT	CATSDTRPDRVQLFF
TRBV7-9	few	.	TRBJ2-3	TGTGCCAGCAGCTTGAACGGACTCTACACAGATACGCAGTATTTT	CASSLNGLYTDTQYF